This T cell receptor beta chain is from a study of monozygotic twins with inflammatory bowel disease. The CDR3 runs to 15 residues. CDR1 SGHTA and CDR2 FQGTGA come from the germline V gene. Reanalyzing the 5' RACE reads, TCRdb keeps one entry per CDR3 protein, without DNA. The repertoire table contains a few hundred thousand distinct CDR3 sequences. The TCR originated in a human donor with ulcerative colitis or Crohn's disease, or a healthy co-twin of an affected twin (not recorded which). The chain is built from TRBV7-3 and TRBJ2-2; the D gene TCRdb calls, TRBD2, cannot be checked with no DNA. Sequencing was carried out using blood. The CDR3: CASSLTQGGSGELFF.